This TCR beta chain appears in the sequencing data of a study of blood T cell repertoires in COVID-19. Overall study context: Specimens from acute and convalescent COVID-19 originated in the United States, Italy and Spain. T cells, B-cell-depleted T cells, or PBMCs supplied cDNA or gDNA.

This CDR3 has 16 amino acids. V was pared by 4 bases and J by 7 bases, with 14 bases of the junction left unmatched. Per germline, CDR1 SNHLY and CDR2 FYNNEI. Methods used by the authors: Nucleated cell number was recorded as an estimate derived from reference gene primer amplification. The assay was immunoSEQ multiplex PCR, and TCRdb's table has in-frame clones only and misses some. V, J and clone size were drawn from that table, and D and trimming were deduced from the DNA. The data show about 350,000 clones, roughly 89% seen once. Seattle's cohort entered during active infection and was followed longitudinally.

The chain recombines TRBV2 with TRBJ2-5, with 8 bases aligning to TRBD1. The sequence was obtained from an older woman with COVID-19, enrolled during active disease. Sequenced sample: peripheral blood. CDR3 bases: TGTGCCAGCAGTGTTGCAGGCAGACAGGGGTCGGGGACCCAGTACTTC. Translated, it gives CASSVAGRQGSGTQYF.